The 18 T cell receptor beta chains given below trace back to one sample, sequenced in a study of Graves' ophthalmopathy and Graves' hyperthyroidism. TCR beta CDR3 amplification used RNA transcripts. The workflow started with a first-round RT-PCR run with HTBI primers and then moved on to a second-round multiplex PCR. From the multiplex PCR reads, TCRdb called clonotypes with MiXCR, one entry per CDR3 protein. The table lists under 800,000 distinct CDR3 sequences, approximately 21% of them singletons. The source material was peripheral blood. These receptors were obtained from a woman between 18 and 30 years old with stable Graves' hyperthyroidism. Some clones in this sample may be carry-over from other donors' samples.

This clonotype was picked up many times. V usage is TRBV7-2 and J usage is TRBJ1-1; no clear D gene. CDR1 is SGHTA and CDR2 is FQGNSA in the germline V gene. Trimming cost V 4 bases and J 0 bases, with 15 bases left between them. The CDR3 spans 16 residues. CDR3 sequence reads: CASSSRAGQMNTEAFF. CDR3 DNA: TGTGCCAGCAGCTCCCGGGCAGGCCAGATGAACACTGAAGCTTTCTTT.

This clonotype was counted a few times. The chain is built from TRBV11-3 and TRBJ1-2; unclear D gene. CDR1 is SGHNT, CDR2 YENEEA, per germline. V was cut by 4 bases and J by 8 bases, with 14 bases left in between. CDR3 length equals 13 residues. The CDR3 spells CASSSPRGEGYTF. DNA of the CDR3: TGTGCCAGCAGCTCCCCCCGCGGGGAAGGCTACACCTTC.

This clonotype was seen ten or more times. At one end the junction does not follow the germline gene, possibly because of a read error. The rearrangement joins TRBV5-1 to TRBJ2-5, with a possible D match to TRBD2 (6 bases). There are 14 residues in the CDR3. CDR1 and CDR2 (germline): SGHRS, YFSETQ. The CDR3 DNA reads TGTGCCAGCAGCTTAGTAGCGGCCCAAGAGACCCAGTACTTC. Its protein product is CASSLVAAQETQYF.

This clonotype was counted many times. The chain links TRBV28 to TRBJ2-7; 7 bases fit TRBD1. This CDR3 has 14 amino acids. CDR1 is MDHEN, CDR2 SYDVKM, per germline. V shed 4 bases, J shed 0 bases, and the junction held 3 bases outside the gene matches. The CDR3 DNA follows: TGTGCCAGCAGTTCCCAGGGGGACTCCTACGAGCAGTACTTC. Amino acid sequence: CASSSQGDSYEQYF.

The chain has TRBV28 and TRBJ1-1, with 8 bases aligning to TRBD1. Germline-derived CDR1 and CDR2 are MDHEN and SYDVKM. This CDR3 has 15 amino acids. Trimming cost V 6 bases and J 3 bases; bases outside gene matches: 9. This chain's CDR3 is CASSGPRGRDTEAFF. The CDR3 region has the DNA TGTGCCAGCAGCGGTCCCAGGGGGCGGGACACTGAAGCTTTCTTT. Combining the CDR3 with reference TRBV28 and TRBJ1-1 gives the whole variable domain DVKVTQSSRYLVKRTGEKVFLECVQDMDHENMFWYRQDPGLGLRLIYFSYDVKMKEKGDIPEGYSVSREKKERFSLILESASTNQTSMYLCASSGPRGRDTEAFFGQGTRLTVV.

V is TRBV12-5 and J is TRBJ2-5; D unresolved. The CDR3 sequence is 11 residues long. Trimming stripped 3 bases from V and 7 bases from J, with 6 bases between. The V gene's germline CDR1 is LGHNT and CDR2 FRNRAP. The CDR3 region is CASGFGATQYF. CDR3 in DNA: TGTGCTAGTGGTTTCGGTGCGACCCAGTACTTC.

This chain uses TRBV28 with TRBJ1-1; no clear D. The CDR3 extends over 15 amino acids. Trimming left V 3 bases short and J 1 base short, with 12 bases between. Germline CDR1 and CDR2: MDHEN and SYDVKM. The CDR3 here is CASSFSTEENTEAFF. CDR3 DNA sequence: TGTGCCAGCAGTTTTTCGACGGAAGAGAACACTGAAGCTTTCTTT.

Details on this clonotype: This may stem from a read error, because a much larger clone lies one nucleotide away. The V gene is TRBV28, the J gene TRBJ2-6, with TRBD1 as a possible D gene (5 bases). The CDR3 has 15 residues. Germline assignment: CDR1 MDHEN and CDR2 SYDVKM. For the CDR3, the DNA is TGTGCCAGCGGAAAGTTATCCTCTGGGGCCAACGTCCTGAGTTTC. Encoded protein: CASGKLSSGANVLSF. The full variable domain, with the rest looked up from reference TRBV28 and TRBJ2-6, is DVKVTQSSRYLVKRTGEKVFLECVQDMDHENMFWYRQDPGLGLRLIYFSYDVKMKEKGDIPEGYSVSREKKERFSLILESASTNQTSMYLCASGKLSSGANVLSFGAGSRLTVL.

Ten or more counts support this clonotype. The chain carries TRBV12-3 or TRBV12-4 and TRBJ1-1; D gene unclear. This CDR3 has 14 amino acids. V was cut by 5 bases and J by 5 bases, with 15 bases left in between. The CDR3 is CASSPRRPGTEAFF. CDR3 bases: TGTGCCAGCAGTCCCCGGCGACCGGGGACTGAAGCTTTCTTT.

This clonotype was seen ten or more times. The chain joins TRBV10-3 to TRBJ1-2; tentative D call: TRBD1 (6 bases). CDR1 is ENHRY, CDR2 SYGVKD, per germline. The length of the CDR3 is 15 residues. Trimming pared 2 bases from V and 1 base from J, leaving 11 bases between. The CDR3 loop is CAISEAGGGNYGYTF. CDR3 sequence (DNA): TGTGCCATCAGTGAGGCCGGGGGCGGTAACTATGGCTACACCTTC.

V and J are TRBV6-5 and TRBJ1-5; D uncertain. The germline CDR1 and CDR2 sequences are MNHEY and SVGAGI. The CDR3 is 15 residues long. With 2 bases removed from V and 2 bases from J, the gap between germline ends came to 10 bases. Written as DNA, the CDR3 is TGTGCCAGCAGTTACCTGAAGGGCGGCAATCAGCCCCAGCATTTT. Translation: CASSYLKGGNQPQHF.

This clonotype has at least ten counts. V usage is TRBV12-3 or TRBV12-4 and J usage is TRBJ2-5; D is possibly TRBD1 (6 bases). CDR3 length: 18 amino acids. Trimming pared 4 bases from V and 6 bases from J, leaving 27 bases between. As DNA, the CDR3 is TGTGCCAGCAGTTGGTCGATGGGGACACGGCGCATCCGGAAGACCCAGTACTTC. It translates to CASSWSMGTRRIRKTQYF.

This clonotype was counted at least ten times. The gene calls are TRBV28 and TRBJ1-5, with D tentatively TRBD1 (5 bases). V lost 4 bases to trimming and J lost 9 bases, with 16 bases between them. Germline CDR1 MDHEN, CDR2 SYDVKM. The CDR3 consists of 14 residues. In nucleotides, the CDR3 is TGTGCCAGCAGTTCAGCGGGACCCCTCGGGCCCCAGCATTTT. Translation gives CASSSAGPLGPQHF. The whole variable domain, remainder taken from reference TRBV28 and TRBJ1-5, is DVKVTQSSRYLVKRTGEKVFLECVQDMDHENMFWYRQDPGLGLRLIYFSYDVKMKEKGDIPEGYSVSREKKERFSLILESASTNQTSMYLCASSSAGPLGPQHFGDGTRLSIL.

This CDR3 is CASSLGGMEYYEQYF. CDR3 nucleotides: TGCGCCAGCAGCTTGGGGGGGATGGAATACTACGAGCAGTACTTC. The genes are TRBV5-1 and TRBJ2-7; D is perhaps TRBD1 or TRBD2 (5 bases each). This CDR3 has 15 residues. Trimming shortened V by 0 bases and J by 3 bases, and 13 bases separated the two germline ends. Germline V gives CDR1 SGHRS, CDR2 YFSETQ.

This clonotype showed up many times. The CDR3 nucleotides read TGTGCCAGCAATAGTGAGGGGTTTGCTGAAGCTTTCTTT. Translating it yields CASNSEGFAEAFF. This chain joins TRBV6-5 and TRBJ1-1, with a tentative D call TRBD1 (5 bases). Trimming left V 7 bases short and J 6 bases short, with 15 bases between. The CDR3 is made up of 13 amino acids. Germline-derived CDR1 and CDR2 are MNHEY and SVGAGI.

The sample holds many counts of this clonotype. CDR3 nucleotides: TGCAGCGTTGAAGGGGGGACGTGGGGACTGGAAGAGCAGTACTTC. Its translation: CSVEGGTWGLEEQYF. V is TRBV29-1 and J is TRBJ2-7; D possibly corresponds to TRBD2 (6 bases). The CDR3 length is 15 residues. CDR1 is SQVTM, CDR2 ANQGSEA, per germline. Trimming removed 1 base from V and 7 bases from J, with 20 bases in between.

This clonotype was seen a few times. This chain connects TRBV4-1 to TRBJ1-1, with D maybe TRBD1 (6 bases). There are 15 residues in the CDR3. Germline V gene lookup returns CDR1 MGHRA and CDR2 YSYEKL. The germline V and J ends were trimmed by 3 bases and 4 bases, with 15 bases remaining between them. The CDR3 loop reads CASSQATRGGTEAFF. CDR3 nucleotide sequence: TGCGCCAGCAGCCAGGCTACCCGAGGGGGCACTGAAGCTTTCTTT.

At least ten counts were recorded for this clonotype. The chain has TRBV12-3 or TRBV12-4 and TRBJ1-1; D gene uncertain. V gave up 4 bases and J gave up 6 bases, with 24 bases separating them. CDR3 length: 17 residues. The CDR3 nucleotides read TGTGCCAGCAGTTCCCCTCTTGTTGGAGCCTTTTTCGCTGAAGCTTTCTTT. The encoded protein is CASSSPLVGAFFAEAFF.